The 24 T cell receptor beta chains below were found in one sample sequenced in a study of resident and recirculating memory T cells in vitiligo. Clones were sequenced by immunoSEQ multiplex PCR, and TCRdb holds only the in-frame ones, with some missing. The sample includes about 76,000 clones, around 92% of them seen just once. Sequenced material: blood. The receptor source for this set is a male donor with vitiligo.

The chain has TRBV30 and TRBJ1-4, with no clear D. CDR3 length: 15 residues. V lost 2 bases and J lost 8, with 18 bases in between. Germline V gene sequence: CDR1 GTSNPN, CDR2 SVGIG (reference sequence). CDR3: CAWSLIGVPSEKLFF. CDR3 DNA sequence: TGTGCCTGGAGTTTGATCGGGGTTCCGTCGGAAAAACTGTTTTTT.

The gene calls are TRBV18 and TRBJ1-2; D not resolved. The V end was cut by 1 base, the J end by 6 bases, with 12 bases between. The CDR3 loop spans 14 amino acids. Germline V gene data show CDR1 as KGHSH and CDR2 as LQKENI. The CDR3: CASSPRRGSNGYTF. The CDR3 nucleotides are TGTGCCAGCTCACCACGTCGAGGGTCCAATGGCTACACCTTC.

The chain couples TRBV9 to TRBJ1-2, with D unresolved. CDR1 SGDLS and CDR2 YYNGEE come from the germline V gene. V lost 3 bases and J lost 4, with 7 bases in between. The CDR3 sequence is 12 residues long. CDR3 sequence (DNA): TGTGCCAGCAGCGGGCCGTCCTATGGCTACACCTTC. It encodes CASSGPSYGYTF.

The V and J genes are TRBV6-6 and TRBJ2-7, with 16 bases identical to TRBD2. The CDR3 runs 15 residues. Trimming at V came to 7 bases and at J to 2 bases, leaving 2 bases not matched to a gene. Germline CDR1 and CDR2: MNHNY and SVGAGI (reference sequence). As DNA, the CDR3 is TGTGCCAGCATAGGGACTAGCGGGAGGGCCTACGAGCAGTACTTC. Amino acid sequence: CASIGTSGRAYEQYF.

This clone was recorded only once. The chain has TRBV7-3 and TRBJ2-7; TRBD1 aligns across 10 bases. Germline V gene data show CDR1 as SGHTA and CDR2 as FQGTGA. V lost 2 bases to trimming and J lost 0 bases; unmatched junction nucleotides: 1. There are 15 residues in the CDR3. For the CDR3, the DNA is TGTGCCAGCAGCTTAGGGACAGGGGCCTCCTACGAGCAGTACTTC. This translates into CASSLGTGASYEQYF. Drawing the rest from reference TRBV7-3 and TRBJ2-7, the complete variable domain is GAGVSQTPSNKVTEKGKYVELRCDPISGHTALYWYRQSLGQGPEFLIYFQGTGAADDSGLPNDRFFAVRPEGSVSTLKIQRTERGDSAVYLCASSLGTGASYEQYFGPGTRLTVT.

The V and J genes are TRBV7-9 and TRBJ2-3, with TRBD2 matching over 12 bases. Germline V lookup: CDR1 SEHNR, CDR2 FQNEAQ (reference sequence). The CDR3 runs to 16 residues. The trim removed 3 bases at V and 2 bases at J, leaving 3 bases unmatched. The chain's CDR3 is CASSLGTSGYTDTQYF. CDR3 nucleotide sequence: TGTGCCAGCAGCTTGGGGACTAGCGGGTACACAGATACGCAGTATTTT. The entire variable domain, with the rest obtained from reference TRBV7-9 and TRBJ2-3, is as follows: DTGVSQNPRHKITKRGQNVTFRCDPISEHNRLYWYRQTLGQGPEFLTYFQNEAQLEKSRLLSDRFSAERPKGSFSTLEIQRTEQGDSAMYLCASSLGTSGYTDTQYFGPGTRLTVL.

The chain couples TRBV7-9 to TRBJ2-5, with D uncertain. Trimming shortened V by 8 bases and J by 1 base, and 14 bases separated the two germline ends. The CDR3 extends over 14 amino acids. Germline loops: CDR1 SEHNR, CDR2 FQNEAQ (reference sequence). The CDR3 is CASSPPGGQETQYF. The CDR3 DNA reads TGTGCCAGCTCCCCCCCGGGTGGCCAAGAGACCCAGTACTTC.

The V and J genes are TRBV6-5 and TRBJ1-2; D is ambiguous. Trimming left V 0 bases short and J 2 bases short, with 13 bases between. Germline lookup yields CDR1 MNHEY and CDR2 SVGAGI. The CDR3 loop spans 16 amino acids. CDR3 DNA: TGTGCCAGCAGTTACTCGTCCGGGGAGAGGAACTATGGCTACACCTTC. This gives the protein CASSYSSGERNYGYTF.

This clone was counted only a few times. The gene calls are TRBV5-8 and TRBJ1-1, with TRBD1 matching over 8 bases. CDR1 is SGHTS and CDR2 is YDEGEE in the germline V gene. The junction had 5 bases not matched to a gene; V was cut back by 7 bases and J by 3 bases. The CDR3 covers 13 residues. Here the CDR3 DNA reads TGTGCCAGCCCTGGACAGGGACACACTGAAGCTTTCTTT. This translates into CASPGQGHTEAFF.

The V and J genes are TRBV2 and TRBJ2-1; weak D call: TRBD2 (5 bases). Germline V gene data show CDR1 as SNHLY and CDR2 as FYNNEI. The CDR3 spans 14 residues. Trimming cost V 8 bases and J 2 bases, with 13 bases left between them. CDR3 nucleotide sequence: TGTGCCAGCGAACTAGTAGGCCCCTACAATGAGCAGTTCTTC. It codes for CASELVGPYNEQFF.

In this sample, this clone turned up a few times. The chain combines TRBV10-3 with TRBJ2-7, with D perhaps TRBD2 (7 bases). The germline gives CDR1 ENHRY, CDR2 SYGVKD. The CDR3 runs to 12 residues. The CDR3 nucleotides are TGTGGAGCCGCGGGGGCGAACTCCGAGCAGTACTTC. It codes for CGAAGANSEQYF.

The chain joins TRBV28 to TRBJ2-7; 8 bases are shared with TRBD2. The J segment lost 2 bases and the V segment lost 6 bases, leaving 12 bases of the junction unmatched. The CDR3 is made up of 16 amino acids. Germline loops: CDR1 MDHEN, CDR2 SYDVKM. The CDR3 DNA sequence: TGTGCCAGCAGGGGGGGGTGGGGTAGCGGGACCTACGAGCAGTACTTC. Translated, it gives CASRGGWGSGTYEQYF.

This chain joins TRBV7-9 and TRBJ1-4, with no clear D. Germline CDR1 SEHNR, CDR2 FQNEAQ (reference sequence). The ends were cut back, 5 bases at V and 7 bases at J, with 8 bases in the middle. CDR3 length: 12 amino acids. This CDR3 is CASSPLGEKLFF. The DNA for the CDR3 is TGTGCCAGCAGCCCACTCGGTGAAAAACTGTTTTTT. The full variable domain, its missing parts supplied by reference TRBV7-9 and TRBJ1-4, is DTGVSQNPRHKITKRGQNVTFRCDPISEHNRLYWYRQTLGQGPEFLTYFQNEAQLEKSRLLSDRFSAERPKGSFSTLEIQRTEQGDSAMYLCASSPLGEKLFFGSGTQLSVL.

This chain uses TRBV9 with TRBJ2-1; D gene uncertain. This CDR3 region has 12 residues. The germline gives CDR1 SGDLS, CDR2 YYNGEE. With 6 bases removed from V and 7 bases from J, the gap between germline ends came to 11 bases. The CDR3 DNA reads as TGTGCCAGCACCATTACGGGTAATGAGCAGTTCTTC. It encodes CASTITGNEQFF.

V gene TRBV27 combines with J gene TRBJ2-7; weak D call: TRBD2 (5 bases). CDR1 and CDR2 from the germline V gene are MNHEY and SMNVEV (reference sequence). V lost 6 bases to trimming and J lost 2 bases, with 11 bases between them. This CDR3 is built from 13 residues. CDR3 amino acids: CASSPGLAYEQYF. The CDR3 DNA is TGTGCCAGCAGCCCTGGACTGGCCTACGAGCAGTACTTC.

The chain recombines TRBV9 with TRBJ2-5; 7 positions agree with TRBD2. The CDR3 runs 17 residues. The V segment lost 4 bases and the J segment 4 bases; nucleotides outside the gene matches: 16. The germline gives CDR1 SGDLS, CDR2 YYNGEE. This chain's CDR3 is CASSLRAGAVTGETQYF. In DNA form, the CDR3 reads TGTGCCAGCAGCCTCCGGGCGGGAGCGGTGACCGGAGAGACCCAGTACTTC. The variable domain in full, with the rest retrieved from reference TRBV9 and TRBJ2-5, is DSGVTQTPKHLITATGQRVTLRCSPRSGDLSVYWYQQSLDQGLQFLIQYYNGEERAKGNILERFSAQQFPDLHSELNLSSLELGDSALYFCASSLRAGAVTGETQYFGPGTRLLVL.

The rearrangement uses TRBV6-5 and TRBJ1-3; D call uncertain. The CDR3 totals 13 residues. Germline CDR1 and CDR2: MNHEY and SVGAGI. Trimming stripped 0 bases from V and 4 bases from J, with 4 bases between. The CDR3 DNA reads TGTGCCAGCAGTTACTCGGAGGGAAACACCATATATTTT. Translated, it gives CASSYSEGNTIYF.

V gene TRBV2 combines with J gene TRBJ2-7; D possibly corresponds to TRBD1 (7 bases). There are 17 residues in the CDR3. Germline lookup yields CDR1 SNHLY and CDR2 FYNNEI. Deletions cut 5 bases from V and 3 bases from J, with 23 bases between. CDR3 DNA sequence: TGTGCCAGCAGTCTCCCAGTTGGAGGGACAGAAATCTACGAGCAGTACTTC. Encoded protein: CASSLPVGGTEIYEQYF.

The chain links TRBV5-1 to TRBJ2-7, with D possibly being TRBD2 (6 bases). This CDR3 is built from 13 residues. CDR1 and CDR2 from the germline V gene are SGHRS and YFSETQ. V shed 4 bases and J shed 2 bases, with 10 bases lying between them. CDR3 amino acids: CASSTGLTYEQYF. DNA for the CDR3: TGCGCCAGCAGCACGGGACTCACCTACGAGCAGTACTTC.

The chain has TRBV6-4 and TRBJ2-3; D unclear. The germline gives CDR1 MRHNA, CDR2 SNTAGT. Between the trimmed V and J ends, which lost 6 bases and 0 bases, there was a span of 13 bases. The CDR3 sequence is 15 residues long. As DNA, the CDR3 is TGTGCCAGCAGGGCCAGGCCCCTTAGCACAGATACGCAGTATTTT. Translated, it gives CASRARPLSTDTQYF.

This clone has a handful of counts. The chain employs TRBV28 and TRBJ1-4, with D hard to call. The CDR3 has 13 residues. Trimming took 5 bases from V and 10 from J, leaving 14 bases between them. Germline V gene data show CDR1 as MDHEN and CDR2 as SYDVKM. In DNA, the CDR3 is TGTGCCAGCAGTCTTGGAAGCGCGAGAAAACTGTTTTTT. It is translated as CASSLGSARKLFF.

J is TRBJ1-1 and V is TRBV28; maybe TRBD1 (5 bases). In germline, CDR1 is MDHEN, CDR2 SYDVKM. The CDR3 covers 15 residues. V lost 6 bases, J lost 2 bases, and 16 bases lay in between. The CDR3 DNA follows: TGTGCCAGCAGGCTAAGCGGGGCAGACAACACTGAAGCTTTCTTT. Translated: CASRLSGADNTEAFF.

This clone was counted once. This sequence joins TRBV13 and TRBJ2-7; D unresolved. CDR1 is PRHDT and CDR2 is FYEKMQ in the germline V gene (reference sequence). Trimming removed 5 bases at V and 2 bases at J, with 10 bases between. The CDR3 has 13 amino acids. The CDR3 nucleotides read TGTGCCAGCAGCCTAACCCGAGCCTACGAGCAGTACTTC. Translation: CASSLTRAYEQYF.

This clone appeared a single time. The V gene is TRBV25-1, the J gene TRBJ2-7, with D possibly TRBD2 on 5 matching bases. The CDR3 consists of 13 residues. Germline-derived CDR1 and CDR2 are MGHDK and SYGVNS. Trimming removed 7 bases from V and 2 bases from J, with 12 bases in between. For the CDR3, the DNA is TGTGCCAGCACCTTCTCGGGGACCTACGAGCAGTACTTC. Its protein is CASTFSGTYEQYF.